These 15 T cell receptor beta chains share one sample of origin, sequenced in a study of blood T cell repertoires in COVID-19. The method was immunoSEQ multiplex PCR; TCRdb's version includes in-frame clones alone and lacks a portion of them. The sample has 65,000 or so clones; roughly four fifths are singletons. Sequenced material: peripheral blood. The receptors here all came from a woman in her 70s with acute or convalescent COVID-19.

The genes are TRBV28 and TRBJ2-3, with 7 positions matching TRBD1. The ends lost 5 bases at V and 0 bases at J; junction bases unmatched: 11. In germline, CDR1 is MDHEN, CDR2 SYDVKM. This CDR3 has 17 residues. Written as DNA, the CDR3 is TGTGCCAGCAGTGCCTTCGAACAGGGGTTTAGCACAGATACGCAGTATTTT. Amino acids: CASSAFEQGFSTDTQYF.

This clone came up many times. V is TRBV6-5 and J is TRBJ1-5; TRBD1 agrees at 7 bases. This CDR3 spans 13 amino acids. Germline values: CDR1 MNHEY, CDR2 SVGAGI. Trimming at V came to 8 bases and at J to 3 bases, leaving 4 bases not matched to a gene. This CDR3 reads CASEGQINQPQHF. DNA of the CDR3: TGTGCCAGCGAGGGACAGATCAATCAGCCCCAGCATTTT.

This clone has ten or more counts. The genes are TRBV24-1 and TRBJ2-1; perhaps TRBD2 as D (7 bases). The CDR3 runs to 14 residues. Trimming pared 2 bases from V and 13 bases from J, leaving 17 bases between. CDR1 and CDR2 from the germline V gene are KGHDR and SFDVKD. CDR3 amino acids: CATSDWGGPPPQFF. The CDR3 region has the DNA TGTGCCACCAGTGATTGGGGGGGGCCGCCGCCACAGTTCTTC.

The V and J genes are TRBV28 and TRBJ2-3; D is uncertain. The CDR3 totals 11 residues. Looked up from germline, CDR1 is MDHEN and CDR2 is SYDVKM. The germline V and J ends were trimmed by 8 bases and 5 bases, with 8 bases remaining between them. The CDR3 loop is CASLKRDTQYF. For the CDR3, the DNA is TGTGCCAGCCTCAAGCGAGATACGCAGTATTTT.

The CDR3 DNA reads as TGTGCCAGCAGCGCCCGGGGTGAGACCCAGTACTTC. Amino acid sequence: CASSARGETQYF. V usage is TRBV13 and J usage is TRBJ2-5; maybe TRBD2 (5 bases). The CDR3 has 12 residues. Trimming left V 5 bases short and J 5 bases short, with 9 bases between. Germline V gives CDR1 PRHDT, CDR2 FYEKMQ (reference sequence).

As DNA, the CDR3 is TGTGCCAGCAGTTACCAGGGACAGGGGGCGGGCGAGCAGTACTTC. Its translation: CASSYQGQGAGEQYF. J is TRBJ2-7 and V is TRBV6-5; 12 bases fit TRBD1. Per germline, CDR1 MNHEY and CDR2 SVGAGI. The CDR3 has 15 amino acids. The J segment lost 6 bases and the V segment lost 2 bases, leaving 5 bases of the junction unmatched.

V usage is TRBV7-9 and J usage is TRBJ2-7; a weak D match, TRBD1 (6 bases). From germline, CDR1 is SEHNR and CDR2 FQNEAQ (reference sequence). V was pared by 8 bases and J by 2 bases, with 13 bases between. The CDR3 covers 13 residues. The DNA for the CDR3 is TGTGCCAGCCGGGAACAGGGCGCCTACGAGCAGTACTTC. The encoded protein is CASREQGAYEQYF.

The chain links TRBV29-1 to TRBJ1-1; 10 bases fit TRBD1. The V and J ends lost 5 bases and 4 bases, in that order; junction bases with no gene match: 4. The CDR3 extends over 13 amino acids. Germline CDR1 is SQVTM and CDR2 is ANQGSEA. The CDR3 protein is CSVSRTGGTEAFF. The DNA for the CDR3 is TGCAGCGTTAGTAGGACAGGGGGCACTGAAGCTTTCTTT.

V usage is TRBV11-2 and J usage is TRBJ1-2; D is unclear. Germline V gene sequence: CDR1 SGHAT, CDR2 FQNNGV. There are 14 residues in the CDR3. V lost 1 base and J 6 bases, leaving 12 bases between the germline ends. The DNA of the CDR3 is TGTGCCAGCAGCTTAGGGTACGTCGGTGATGGCTACACCTTC. This codes for CASSLGYVGDGYTF.

Worth noting for this clone: A read error may produce the germline difference seen at one junction end. The rearrangement joins TRBV7-7 to TRBJ2-3, with 8 bases that match TRBD2. Per the germline V gene, CDR1 is SSHAT and CDR2 is FNYEAQ (reference sequence). The CDR3 totals 16 residues. The CDR3 sequence is CASSLVLAGGTDTQYF. In nucleotides, the CDR3 is TGTGCTAGCAGCTTAGTCCTAGCGGGTGGGACAGATACGCAGTATTTT.

This clone was counted once. The chain has TRBV15 and TRBJ1-1; D is perhaps TRBD1 (5 bases). Germline values: CDR1 LNHNV, CDR2 YYDKDF (reference sequence). Trimming took off 1 base at V and 5 bases at J, with 11 bases between the two ends. There are 14 residues in the CDR3. The DNA of the CDR3 is TGTGCCACCAGCAGAGGGGGGGGGATAACTGAAGCTTTCTTT. Protein sequence: CATSRGGGITEAFF.

This clone has a single count. The chain uses TRBV7-2 and TRBJ2-3; D perhaps matches TRBD1 (6 bases). There are 15 residues in the CDR3. Germline lookup yields CDR1 SGHTA and CDR2 FQGNSA. Trimming took off 1 base at V and 0 bases at J, with 8 bases between the two ends. Here the CDR3 reads CASSLDGQSTDTQYF. The CDR3 DNA follows: TGTGCCAGCAGCTTAGACGGACAGAGCACAGATACGCAGTATTTT.

The gene calls are TRBV6-6 and TRBJ2-7; 8 bases fit TRBD2. J lost 2 bases, V lost 3 bases, and 3 bases had no gene match. CDR1 is MNHNY, CDR2 SVGAGI, per germline (reference sequence). CDR3 length: 14 residues. The CDR3 sequence is CASSYSGNPYEQYF. CDR3 DNA sequence: TGTGCCAGCAGTTATAGCGGGAATCCCTACGAGCAGTACTTC.

The genes are TRBV7-9 and TRBJ1-2; 7 bases are shared with TRBD1. CDR3 size: 15 residues. Germline CDR1 is SEHNR and CDR2 is FQNEAQ (reference sequence). V lost 5 bases and J lost 3; bases outside the gene matches: 9. CDR3 bases: TGTGCCAGCAGCCCAGACCGGGACAGAGACTATGGCTACACCTTC. Translation gives CASSPDRDRDYGYTF.

The chain carries TRBV11-1 and TRBJ2-2; 12 bases line up with TRBD2. The CDR3 loop spans 17 amino acids. Trimming cost V 0 bases and J 7 bases; bases outside gene matches: 6. CDR1 and CDR2 from the germline V gene are SGHAT and FQDESV (reference sequence). CDR3 sequence (DNA): TGTGCCAGCAGCTTAGCGCTAGCGGGGGGGCGTGACGGGGAGCTGTTTTTT. This codes for CASSLALAGGRDGELFF. Together with reference TRBV11-1 and TRBJ2-2, the CDR3 gives the full variable domain: EAEVAQSPRYKITEKSQAVAFWCDPISGHATLYWYRQILGQGPELLVQFQDESVVDDSQLPKDRFSAERLKGVDSTLKIQPAELGDSAMYLCASSLALAGGRDGELFFGEGSRLTVL.